A single T cell receptor beta chain is shown here with its context. Its antigen is currently unknown. The sample is drawn from a study of shared clonotypes between healthy human individuals. Here immunoSEQ multiplex PCR was the method, and the copy in TCRdb shows in-frame clones only, minus some. The top ten clones hold 0.11% to 0.15% of a sample with 2.5 million or so clones, 85% to 95% of them seen once. The V gene's germline CDR1 is SGHNT and CDR2 YYREEE (reference sequence). The V end was cut by 4 bases, the J end by 3 bases, with 11 bases between. The length of the CDR3 is 13 residues. Overall study results and limits: Generation probability values for non-shared clonotypes were lower than those for clonotypes shared by all four donors.

The chain recombines TRBV5-4 with TRBJ2-7; no reliable D call. The clonotype was recovered from a man younger than 30 in good health. Sequenced material: naive CD4+ T cells sorted from blood. Subset of the sample: CD45RA+ positively selected. The CDR3 region is CASSLDISYEQYF. CDR3 nucleotide sequence: TGTGCCAGCAGCCTCGACATTAGCTACGAGCAGTACTTC.